This T cell receptor (beta chain) came from a study of OX40 agonist ivuxolimab in advanced cancers. Overall study results and limits: The expanded peripheral T cells' antigen specificity was not determined. CD8+ T cells averaged more expanded clones than CD4+.

Turning to this clone: The antigen remains undetermined.

Measured with immunoSEQ multiplex PCR; TCRdb has only the in-frame clones, and not every one. The table has fewer than 95,000 clones, 85% to 95% seen once. There are 16 residues in the CDR3. V lost 0 bases, J lost 4 bases, and 4 bases stayed unmatched. Germline CDR1 is SGHRS and CDR2 is YFSETQ. The sequences come from CD4+ or CD8+ T cells sorted from blood, collected in a trial of the OX40 agonist ivuxolimab. The sequence was obtained from an adult with an advanced solid tumor such as melanoma, head and neck, liver or kidney cancer. The chain carries TRBV5-1 and TRBJ2-2; 9 bases are shared with TRBD2. CDR3 in DNA: TGCGCCAGCAGCTTGGTAGCGGGAGTCAGCACCGGGGAGCTGTTTTTT. This translates into CASSLVAGVSTGELFF.